Each of the 9 T cell receptor beta chains below was sequenced from the same sample in a study of T cells after yellow fever vaccination. TCRdb independently ran MiXCR on the 5' RACE reads; one entry per CDR3 protein. The table lists approximately 510,000 distinct CDR3 sequences, about a fifth of them singletons, with less than 20% in the top ten. Source: PBMCs, taken around 3 weeks after the first yellow fever vaccination. These receptors all stem from a man between 18 and 29 years old who received the YFV17D yellow fever vaccine.

This clonotype was observed a handful of times. The chain links TRBV5-1 to TRBJ2-5, with TRBD1 matching over 7 bases. The V gene's germline CDR1 is SGHRS and CDR2 YFSETQ. After removal of 1 base from V and 4 bases from J, the junction contained 10 bases not matched to a gene. The CDR3 has 16 amino acids. The CDR3, as DNA: TGCGCCAGCAGCTTGACAGGGGCTACCCGTCCAGAGACCCAGTACTTC. It specifies CASSLTGATRPETQYF. Together with reference TRBV5-1 and TRBJ2-5, the CDR3 gives the full variable domain: KAGVTQTPRYLIKTRGQQVTLSCSPISGHRSVSWYQQTPGQGLQFLFEYFSETQRNKGNFPGRFSGRQFSNSRSEMNVSTLELGDSALYLCASSLTGATRPETQYFGPGTRLLVL.

This clonotype occurred a few times. The chain combines TRBV30 with TRBJ2-7; unclear D gene. Per germline, CDR1 GTSNPN and CDR2 SVGIG (reference sequence). The V gene lost 1 base and the J gene lost 0 bases, with 4 bases spanning the gap. The CDR3 totals 12 residues. The CDR3 protein is CAWSGLSYEQYF. CDR3 DNA sequence: TGTGCCTGGAGTGGCCTCTCCTACGAGCAGTACTTC.

The V gene is TRBV20-1, the J gene TRBJ2-7; TRBD1 matches at 10 bases. CDR1 is DFQATT, CDR2 SNEGSKA, per germline (reference sequence). The CDR3 has 14 amino acids. V was clipped by 3 bases and J by 2 bases; unmatched bases: 4. CDR3 nucleotide sequence: TGCAGTGCTAGGAGGGGACAGGGGACCTACGAGCAGTACTTC. Protein sequence: CSARRGQGTYEQYF.

The V call is TRBV2, the J call TRBJ1-2, with 7 bases lining up with TRBD1. CDR3 length: 14 amino acids. CDR1 is SNHLY and CDR2 is FYNNEI in the germline V gene. V was clipped by 6 bases and J by 4 bases; unmatched bases: 8. CDR3 protein: CASRIPTGPYGYTF. CDR3 nucleotide sequence: TGTGCCAGCAGGATTCCGACAGGGCCCTATGGCTACACCTTC.

This clonotype has ten or more counts. The genes are TRBV28 and TRBJ2-1, with a possible D match to TRBD2 (7 bases). The CDR3 extends over 15 amino acids. Germline V CDR1 and CDR2: MDHEN, SYDVKM. V lost 4 bases and J 3 bases, leaving 13 bases between the germline ends. The CDR3 region is CASSYVGGLYNEQFF. The CDR3, as DNA: TGTGCCAGCAGTTATGTCGGGGGGCTCTACAATGAGCAGTTCTTC.

The sample holds a few counts of this clonotype. The chain recombines TRBV18 with TRBJ2-1; 9 bases are shared with TRBD1. V lost 6 bases and J lost 10; bases outside the gene matches: 13. This CDR3 comprises 15 residues. Germline loops: CDR1 KGHSH, CDR2 LQKENI. The DNA of the CDR3 is TGTGCCAGCTCCAAGGCCTTACAGGGGGCGGACGAGCAGTTCTTC. This gives the protein CASSKALQGADEQFF.

The rearrangement uses TRBV12-3 or TRBV12-4 and TRBJ1-5; no definite D call. Trimming cost V 1 base and J 10 bases, with 11 bases left between them. This CDR3 region has 13 residues. CDR3 coding DNA: TGTGCCAGCAGTTTAGACGGCAGGTCACCCCAGCATTTT. This translates into CASSLDGRSPQHF.

This clonotype was seen ten or more times. The V gene is TRBV12-3 or TRBV12-4, the J gene TRBJ1-3; D ambiguous. V was clipped by 3 bases and J by 1 base, with 1 base between them. This CDR3 contains 12 residues. This CDR3 is CASSFSGNTIYF. CDR3 sequence (DNA): TGTGCCAGCAGTTTTTCTGGAAACACCATATATTTT.

The genes are TRBV6-2 or TRBV6-3 and TRBJ1-2; 10 bases match TRBD1. With 5 bases clipped from V and 6 bases from J, the junction kept 6 bases outside the gene matches. Germline lookup yields CDR1 MNHEY and CDR2 SVGEGT. The CDR3 covers 14 residues. The CDR3 bases are TGTGCCAGCAGTGACAGGGGGCGCAAAGATGGCTACACCTTC. This gives the protein CASSDRGRKDGYTF.